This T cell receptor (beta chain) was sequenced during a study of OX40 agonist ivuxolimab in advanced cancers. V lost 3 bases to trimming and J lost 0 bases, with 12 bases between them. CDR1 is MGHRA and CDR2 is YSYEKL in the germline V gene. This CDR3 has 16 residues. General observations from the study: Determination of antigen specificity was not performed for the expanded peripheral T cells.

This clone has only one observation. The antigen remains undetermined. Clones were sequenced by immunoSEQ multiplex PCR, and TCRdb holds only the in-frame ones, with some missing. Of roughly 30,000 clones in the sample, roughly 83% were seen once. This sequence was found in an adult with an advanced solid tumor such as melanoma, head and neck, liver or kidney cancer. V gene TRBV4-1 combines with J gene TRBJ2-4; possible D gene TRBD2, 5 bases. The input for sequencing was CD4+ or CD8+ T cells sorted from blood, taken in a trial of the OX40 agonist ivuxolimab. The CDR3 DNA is TGCGCCAGCAGCCAGGCTTCAGGACTAGCCAAAAACATTCAGTACTTC. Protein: CASSQASGLAKNIQYF.